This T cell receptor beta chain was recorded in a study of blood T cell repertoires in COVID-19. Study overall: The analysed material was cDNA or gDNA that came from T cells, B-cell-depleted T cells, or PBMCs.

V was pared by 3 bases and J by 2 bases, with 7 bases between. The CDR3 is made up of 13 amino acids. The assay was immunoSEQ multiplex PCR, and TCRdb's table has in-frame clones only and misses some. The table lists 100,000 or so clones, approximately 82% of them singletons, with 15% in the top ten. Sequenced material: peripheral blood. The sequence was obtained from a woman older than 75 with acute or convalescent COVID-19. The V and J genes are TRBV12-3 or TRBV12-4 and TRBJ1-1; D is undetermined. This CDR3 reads CASSFAGNTEAFF. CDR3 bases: TGTGCCAGCAGTTTTGCAGGAAACACTGAAGCTTTCTTT.